This T cell receptor beta chain derives from a study of T-cell reconstitution after alpha-beta-depleted transplantation in children. Study outcomes and limitations: High day-60 TCRbeta diversity in some patients came from surviving recipient T cells and thymic progenitors. Once a year had passed after transplant, T-cell counts and diversity came mostly from newly produced T cells. There were reportedly several hundred expanded graft clones from which alpha-beta T cells came about two months after transplant.

The TCRbeta library was prepared with unique molecular identifiers. TCRdb redid the calling of the PCR reads with MiXCR, one entry per CDR3 protein. The sample holds approximately 400,000 distinct CDR3 sequences, roughly 17% seen once. This clonotype was counted a few times. As yet, its antigen is unknown. The sequencing here drew on PBMCs, mostly from graft donor cells, taken 360 days after TCRalphabeta/CD19-depleted stem cell transplant. The clonotype comes from a boy younger than two who had a stem cell transplant for Wiskott-Aldrich syndrome, so the T cells may come from the graft donor.

The CDR3 sequence: CAISEFREGPTDTQYF. DNA for the CDR3: TGTGCCATCAGTGAGTTCCGGGAGGGCCCCACAGATACGCAGTATTTT. J is TRBJ2-3 and V is TRBV10-3; TRBD2 matches at 8 bases. Looked up from germline, CDR1 is ENHRY and CDR2 is SYGVKD. V was pared by 1 base and J by 2 bases, with 5 bases of the junction left unmatched. CDR3 size: 16 residues.